What follows are 8 T cell receptor beta chains derived from one specimen sequenced in a study of identical twins (dated by TCRdb to about 2016). Library preparation was by 5' RACE. Sequencing was carried out with an Illumina HiSeq 2000. Clones were called with MiXCR by TCRdb after fastp trimmed the public reads at Q25, and only in-frame beta chains were retained. A single entry per CDR3 protein holds the most common genes and DNA from its merged rows. Counted in this sample were some 690,000 distinct CDR3 sequences; 21% of them appeared once. Roughly 4% of the sample is held by the ten biggest clonotypes. This same sample was also taken into another study, of T cells expressing NK-cell markers.

What was sequenced was PBMCs. These receptors all stem from a young woman in good health.

This clonotype turned up a few times. The chain carries TRBV7-2 and TRBJ2-7; 9 bases align to TRBD1. The junction had 13 bases not matched to a gene; V was cut back by 5 bases and J by 5 bases. In germline, CDR1 is SGHTA, CDR2 FQGNSA. The CDR3 length is 16 residues. This CDR3 reads CASSEQGAQAFHEQYF. The DNA for the CDR3 is TGTGCCAGCAGCGAACAGGGGGCGCAAGCTTTCCACGAGCAGTACTTC. The full variable domain, its missing parts supplied by reference TRBV7-2 and TRBJ2-7, is GAGVSQSPSNKVTEKGKDVELRCDPISGHTALYWYRQSLGQGLEFLIYFQGNSAPDKSGLPSDRFSAERTGGSVSTLTIQRTQQEDSAVYLCASSEQGAQAFHEQYFGPGTRLTVT.

The rearrangement links TRBV11-2 to TRBJ2-5; 7 positions agree with TRBD2. The J segment lost 1 base and the V segment lost 3 bases, leaving 5 bases of the junction unmatched. CDR1 and CDR2 from the germline V gene are SGHAT and FQNNGV. The CDR3 runs to 15 residues. The DNA of the CDR3 is TGTGCCAGCAGCTTCGGGACTAACGTCCAAGAGACCCAGTACTTC. This codes for CASSFGTNVQETQYF.

This clonotype was recorded a few times. V usage is TRBV7-3 and J usage is TRBJ1-1; a possible D gene is TRBD1 (5 bases). Germline CDR1 SGHTA, CDR2 FQGTGA. The length of the CDR3 is 17 residues. The ends were cut back, 5 bases at V and 0 bases at J, with 19 bases in the middle. The CDR3 spells CASSNVGGIGVNTEAFF. The CDR3 DNA sequence: TGTGCCAGCAGCAACGTGGGGGGGATTGGGGTGAACACTGAAGCTTTCTTT.

This clonotype was counted only a few times. The chain combines TRBV6-1 with TRBJ2-2; 7 bases are shared with TRBD2. V shed 6 bases and J 0 bases; nucleotides not matched to a gene: 4. The germline V gene has CDR1 MNHNS and CDR2 SASEGT. The CDR3 covers 15 residues. In nucleotides, the CDR3 is TGTGCCAGCAGCGATCTAGCGGCGAACACCGGGGAGCTGTTTTTT. This sequence encodes CASSDLAANTGELFF.

This clonotype has only a few counts. The gene calls are TRBV12-5 and TRBJ2-1; 9 nucleotides align to TRBD2. The V and J ends lost 1 base and 8 bases, in that order; junction bases with no gene match: 9. The germline gives CDR1 LGHNT, CDR2 FRNRAP. There are 16 residues in the CDR3. The CDR3 sequence is CASGLGGSGSLDEQFF. CDR3 nucleotides: TGTGCTAGTGGTTTGGGAGGTAGCGGGAGTCTCGATGAGCAGTTCTTC. Variable domain in full (rest from reference TRBV12-5 and TRBJ2-1): DARVTQTPRHKVTEMGQEVTMRCQPILGHNTVFWYRQTMMQGLELLAYFRNRAPLDDSGMPKDRFSAEMPDATLATLKIQPSEPRDSAVYFCASGLGGSGSLDEQFFGPGTRLTVL.

The chain employs TRBV11-3 and TRBJ2-7; TRBD1 matches at 9 bases. This CDR3 has 14 residues. Germline CDR1 is SGHNT and CDR2 is YENEEA. V shed 1 base and J 4 bases; nucleotides not matched to a gene: 2. The CDR3 loop is CASSLGDREYEQYF. CDR3 nucleotides: TGTGCCAGCAGCTTAGGGGACAGGGAGTACGAGCAGTACTTC.

The rearrangement uses TRBV6-1 and TRBJ2-2, with 8 bases aligning to TRBD1. This CDR3 region has 15 residues. V shed 5 bases and J 1 base; nucleotides not matched to a gene: 3. CDR1 is MNHNS and CDR2 is SASEGT in the germline V gene. The CDR3, as DNA: TGTGCCAGCAGTAAAGACAGGGGGAACACCGGGGAGCTGTTTTTT. Protein: CASSKDRGNTGELFF.

In this sample, this clonotype turned up a few times. The genes are TRBV11-2 and TRBJ2-1; TRBD2 agrees at 8 bases. V lost 5 bases, J lost 2 bases, and 8 bases stayed unmatched. In germline, CDR1 is SGHAT, CDR2 FQNNGV. The length of the CDR3 is 16 residues. This chain's CDR3 is CASSGRLAKTYNEQFF. The DNA for the CDR3 is TGTGCCAGCAGCGGTAGACTAGCGAAGACCTACAATGAGCAGTTCTTC.